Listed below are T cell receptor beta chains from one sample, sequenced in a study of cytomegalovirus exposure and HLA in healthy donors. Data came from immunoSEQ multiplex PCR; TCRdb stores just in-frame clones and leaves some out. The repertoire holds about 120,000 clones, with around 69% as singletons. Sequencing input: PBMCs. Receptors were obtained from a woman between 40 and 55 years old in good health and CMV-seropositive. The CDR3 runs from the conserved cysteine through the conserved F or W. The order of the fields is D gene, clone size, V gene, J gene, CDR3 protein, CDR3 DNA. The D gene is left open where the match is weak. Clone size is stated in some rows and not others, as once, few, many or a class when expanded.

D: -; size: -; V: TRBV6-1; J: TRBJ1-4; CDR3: CASRPGLTNEKLFF; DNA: TGTGCCAGCAGACCGGGACTTACTAATGAAAAACTGTTTTTT
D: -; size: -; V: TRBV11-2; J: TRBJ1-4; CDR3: CASSPLTDEKLFF; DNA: TGTGCCAGCAGCCCCCTGACAGACGAAAAACTGTTTTTT
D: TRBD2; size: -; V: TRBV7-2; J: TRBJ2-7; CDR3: CASSPLGAGGYYEQYF; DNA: TGTGCCAGCAGCCCGTTGGGGGCGGGGGGGTACTACGAGCAGTACTTC
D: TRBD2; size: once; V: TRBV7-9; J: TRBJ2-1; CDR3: CASSIDILAGEDNEQFF; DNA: TGTGCCAGCAGCATCGACATCCTAGCGGGGGAAGACAATGAGCAGTTCTTC
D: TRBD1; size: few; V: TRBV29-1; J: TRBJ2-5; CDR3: CSVRPTGTGETQYF; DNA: TGCAGCGTTAGGCCGACAGGGACCGGAGAGACCCAGTACTTC
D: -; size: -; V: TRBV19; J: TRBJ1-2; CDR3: CASSFQGLNYGYTF; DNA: TGTGCCAGTAGTTTCCAGGGGTTAAACTATGGCTACACCTTC
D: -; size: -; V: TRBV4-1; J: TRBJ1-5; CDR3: CASSHLQGMDQPQHF; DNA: TGCGCCAGCAGCCACTTACAGGGTATGGATCAGCCCCAGCATTTT
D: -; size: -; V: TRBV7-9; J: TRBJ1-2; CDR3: CASSLGGGYGYTF; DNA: TGTGCCAGCAGCTTAGGGGGCGGCTATGGCTACACCTTC
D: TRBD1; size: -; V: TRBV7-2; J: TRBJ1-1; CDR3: CASKVQGDTEAFF; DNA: TGTGCCAGCAAAGTACAGGGGGACACTGAAGCTTTCTTT
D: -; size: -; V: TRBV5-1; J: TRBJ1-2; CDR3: CASSLEAGYGYTF; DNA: TGTGCCAGCAGCTTGGAAGCAGGATATGGCTACACCTTC
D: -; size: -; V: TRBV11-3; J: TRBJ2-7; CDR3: CASSSTQTGEQYF; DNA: TGTGCCAGCAGCTCAACTCAGACAGGCGAGCAGTACTTC
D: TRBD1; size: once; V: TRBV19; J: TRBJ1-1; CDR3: CASRINRGPDTEAFF; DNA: TGTGCCAGTAGGATAAACAGGGGGCCCGACACTGAAGCTTTCTTT
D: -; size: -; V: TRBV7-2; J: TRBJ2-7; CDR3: CASSLDYPPYEQYF; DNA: TGTGCCAGCAGCCTAGACTATCCCCCCTACGAGCAGTACTTC
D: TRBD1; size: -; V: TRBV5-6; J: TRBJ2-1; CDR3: CASSARGQGWNEQFF; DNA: TGTGCCAGCAGCGCCAGGGGACAGGGGTGGAATGAGCAGTTCTTC
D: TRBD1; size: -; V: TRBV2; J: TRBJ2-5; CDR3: CASSEQGQGGETQYF; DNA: TGTGCCAGCAGTGAACAGGGACAGGGTGGAGAGACCCAGTACTTC
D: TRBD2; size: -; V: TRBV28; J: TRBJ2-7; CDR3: CASSFPGLAGDEQYF; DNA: TGTGCCAGCAGTTTCCCGGGACTAGCGGGAGACGAGCAGTACTTC
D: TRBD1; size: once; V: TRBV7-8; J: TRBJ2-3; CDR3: CASSPPGQSTDTQYF; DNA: TGTGCCAGCAGCCCCCCGGGACAGAGCACAGATACGCAGTATTTT
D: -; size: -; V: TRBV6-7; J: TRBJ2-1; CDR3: CAPFLRGSSYNEQFF; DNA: TGTGCCCCCTTCCTACGGGGGAGCTCCTACAATGAGCAGTTCTTC
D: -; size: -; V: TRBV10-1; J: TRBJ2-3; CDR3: CASSPQRVGTDTQYF; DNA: TGCGCCAGCAGTCCCCAACGGGTGGGCACAGATACGCAGTATTTT
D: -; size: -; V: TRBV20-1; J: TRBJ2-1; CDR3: CSALYNEQFF; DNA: TGCAGTGCTCTCTACAATGAGCAGTTCTTC
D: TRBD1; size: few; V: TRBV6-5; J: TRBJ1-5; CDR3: CASSPDRDNQPQHF; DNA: TGTGCCAGCAGTCCTGACAGGGACAATCAGCCCCAGCATTTT
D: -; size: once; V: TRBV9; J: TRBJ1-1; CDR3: CASSVDGGRLNTEAFF; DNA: TGTGCCAGCAGCGTAGACGGGGGAAGGTTGAACACTGAAGCTTTCTTT
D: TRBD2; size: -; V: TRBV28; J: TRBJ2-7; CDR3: CASSLKPGLVNEQYF; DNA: TGTGCCAGCAGTTTAAAACCGGGACTAGTTAACGAGCAGTACTTC
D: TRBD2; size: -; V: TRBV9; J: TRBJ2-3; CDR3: CASSVRTSGTDTQYF; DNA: TGTGCCAGCAGCGTAAGGACTAGCGGCACAGATACGCAGTATTTT
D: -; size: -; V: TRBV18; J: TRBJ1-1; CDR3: CASSPGRVEAFF; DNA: TGTGCCAGCTCTCCCGGGCGGGTTGAAGCTTTCTTT
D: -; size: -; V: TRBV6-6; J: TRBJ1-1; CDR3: CASSPSLAEAFF; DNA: TGTGCCAGCAGCCCAAGCCTCGCTGAAGCTTTCTTT
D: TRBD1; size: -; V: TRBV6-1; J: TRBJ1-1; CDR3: CASSARDRVNTEAFF; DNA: TGTGCCAGCAGTGCCCGGGACAGAGTGAACACTGAAGCTTTCTTT
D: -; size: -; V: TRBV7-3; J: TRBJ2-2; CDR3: CASSLTSGLTGELFF; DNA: TGTGCCAGCAGCTTAACTTCGGGGTTAACCGGGGAGCTGTTTTTT
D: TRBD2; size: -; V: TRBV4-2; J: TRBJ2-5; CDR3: CASSQGASGGLQETQYF; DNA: TGTGCCAGCAGCCAAGGGGCCAGCGGGGGCCTCCAAGAGACCCAGTACTTC
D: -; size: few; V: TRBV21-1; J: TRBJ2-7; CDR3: CASSNRDRVSYEQYF; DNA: TGTGCCAGCAGCAACCGGGACAGGGTGTCCTACGAGCAGTACTTC
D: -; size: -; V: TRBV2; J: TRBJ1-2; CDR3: CASSEGQVAGYTF; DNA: TGTGCCAGCAGTGAGGGGCAGGTTGCGGGCTACACCTTC
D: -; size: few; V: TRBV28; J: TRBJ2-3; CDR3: CASRRVAGTDTQYF; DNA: TGTGCCAGCCGGAGGGTAGCGGGCACAGATACGCAGTATTTT
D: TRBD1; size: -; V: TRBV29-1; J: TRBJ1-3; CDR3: CSVIVPGQGRNTIYF; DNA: TGCAGCGTTATTGTCCCGGGACAGGGGCGAAACACCATATATTTT
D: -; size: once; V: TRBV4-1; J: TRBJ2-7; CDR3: CASSQEWTASSYEQYF; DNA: TGCGCCAGCAGCCAAGAGTGGACAGCAAGCTCCTACGAGCAGTACTTC
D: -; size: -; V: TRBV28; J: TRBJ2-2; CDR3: CASSSRQAYTGELFF; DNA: TGTGCCAGCAGTTCTCGACAGGCCTACACCGGGGAGCTGTTTTTT
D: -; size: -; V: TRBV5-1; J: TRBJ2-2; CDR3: CASSEVPSSNTGELFF; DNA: TGCGCCAGCAGCGAGGTTCCGTCTTCGAACACCGGGGAGCTGTTTTTT